What follows are 5 T cell receptor beta chains derived from one specimen sequenced in a study of regulatory T cells. Study-level results: In CD3G-deficient patients, conventional CD4+ T cells were enriched for hydrophobic CDR3 residues at positions 6 and 7.

These TCRs' antigens remain unknown. Amplification used 52 TRBV primers and 13 TRBJ primers. TCRdb's table, derived via immunoSEQ multiplex PCR, lists solely in-frame clones and lacks some. The sample lists 32,000 or so clones, roughly 90% occurring once. The sequenced sample was conventional CD4+ T cells sorted from blood. The receptors derive from a person under 35 with CD3G deficiency.

The V and J genes are TRBV2 and TRBJ2-5; the match to TRBD2 covers 11 bases. The CDR3 extends over 14 amino acids. Germline V lookup: CDR1 SNHLY, CDR2 FYNNEI. V was pared by 6 bases and J by 5 bases, with 5 bases of the junction left unmatched. The DNA for the CDR3 is TGTGCCAGCAGGAAACTAGCGGGGGCGGAGACCCAGTACTTC. It specifies CASRKLAGAETQYF.

The genes are TRBV7-2 and TRBJ2-7; D is possibly TRBD2 (5 bases). The CDR3 is 13 residues long. V lost 4 bases and J 4 bases, leaving 11 bases between the germline ends. Germline assignment: CDR1 SGHTA and CDR2 FQGNSA. CDR3 bases: TGTGCCAGCAGCTCTCGTGGCGGGTACGAGCAGTACTTC. It specifies CASSSRGGYEQYF. The variable domain in full, with the rest retrieved from reference TRBV7-2 and TRBJ2-7, is GAGVSQSPSNKVTEKGKDVELRCDPISGHTALYWYRQSLGQGLEFLIYFQGNSAPDKSGLPSDRFSAERTGGSVSTLTIQRTQQEDSAVYLCASSSRGGYEQYFGPGTRLTVT.

The chain uses TRBV6-1 and TRBJ2-1, with 7 positions matching TRBD2. This CDR3 region has 14 residues. The V gene's germline CDR1 is MNHNS and CDR2 SASEGT. The V segment lost 10 bases and the J segment 5 bases; nucleotides outside the gene matches: 11. The CDR3 spells CATNPGTINNEQFF. The CDR3 region has the DNA TGTGCCACTAATCCCGGGACTATAAACAATGAGCAGTTCTTC.

V is TRBV11-2 and J is TRBJ2-3; a possible D gene is TRBD2 (6 bases). CDR3 size: 14 residues. Per germline, CDR1 SGHAT and CDR2 FQNNGV. Trimming removed 5 bases at V and 4 bases at J, with 13 bases between. Written as DNA, the CDR3 is TGTGCCAGCAGCCGTAGCGGAGGGGCAGATACGCAGTATTTT. It translates to CASSRSGGADTQYF.

This clone was seen a handful of times. The chain employs TRBV6-1 and TRBJ1-2; 7 nucleotides match TRBD1. Trimming took 7 bases from V and 2 from J; bases not matched to a gene: 1. The CDR3 runs 12 residues. CDR1 is MNHNS, CDR2 SASEGT, per germline. The CDR3 sequence: CASMTGNYGYTF. The CDR3 bases are TGTGCCAGCATGACAGGGAACTATGGCTACACCTTC.